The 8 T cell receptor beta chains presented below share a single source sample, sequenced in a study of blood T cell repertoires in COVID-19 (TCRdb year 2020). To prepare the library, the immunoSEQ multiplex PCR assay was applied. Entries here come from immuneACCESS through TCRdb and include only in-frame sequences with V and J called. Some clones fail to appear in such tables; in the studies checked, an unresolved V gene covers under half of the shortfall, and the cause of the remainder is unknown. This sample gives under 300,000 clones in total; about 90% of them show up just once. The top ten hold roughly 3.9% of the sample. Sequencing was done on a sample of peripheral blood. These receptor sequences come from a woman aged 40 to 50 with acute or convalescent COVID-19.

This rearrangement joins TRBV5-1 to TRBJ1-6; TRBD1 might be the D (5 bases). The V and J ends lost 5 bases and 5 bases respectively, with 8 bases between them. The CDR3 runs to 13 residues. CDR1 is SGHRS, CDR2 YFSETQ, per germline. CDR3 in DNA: TGCGCCAGCAGGACAGCAAATAATTCACCCCTCCACTTT. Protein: CASRTANNSPLHF.

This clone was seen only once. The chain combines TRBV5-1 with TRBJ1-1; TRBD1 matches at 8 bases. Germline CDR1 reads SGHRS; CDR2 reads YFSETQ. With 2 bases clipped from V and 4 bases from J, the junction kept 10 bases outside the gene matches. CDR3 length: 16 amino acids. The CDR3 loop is CASSLSTGGFGTEAFF. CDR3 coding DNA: TGCGCCAGCAGCTTAAGTACAGGGGGATTTGGCACTGAAGCTTTCTTT. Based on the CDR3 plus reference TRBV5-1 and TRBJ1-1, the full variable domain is KAGVTQTPRYLIKTRGQQVTLSCSPISGHRSVSWYQQTPGQGLQFLFEYFSETQRNKGNFPGRFSGRQFSNSRSEMNVSTLELGDSALYLCASSLSTGGFGTEAFFGQGTRLTVV.

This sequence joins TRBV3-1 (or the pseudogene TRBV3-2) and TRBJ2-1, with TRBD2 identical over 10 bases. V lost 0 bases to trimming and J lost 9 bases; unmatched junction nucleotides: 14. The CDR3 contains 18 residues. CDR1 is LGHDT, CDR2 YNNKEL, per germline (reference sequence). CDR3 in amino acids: CASSQESLAGAGWAEQFF. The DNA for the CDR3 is TGTGCCAGCAGCCAAGAATCCCTAGCGGGGGCGGGGTGGGCTGAGCAGTTCTTC.

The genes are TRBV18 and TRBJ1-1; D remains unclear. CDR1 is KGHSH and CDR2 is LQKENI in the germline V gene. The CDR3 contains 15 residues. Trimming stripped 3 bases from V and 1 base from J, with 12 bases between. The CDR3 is CASSPRSGSNTEAFF. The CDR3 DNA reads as TGTGCCAGCTCACCCCGTTCGGGGTCGAACACTGAAGCTTTCTTT.

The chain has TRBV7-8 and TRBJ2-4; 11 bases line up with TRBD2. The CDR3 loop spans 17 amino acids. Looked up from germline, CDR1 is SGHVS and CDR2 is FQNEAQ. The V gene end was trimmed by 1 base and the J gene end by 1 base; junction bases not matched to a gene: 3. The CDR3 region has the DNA TGTGCCAGCAGCTTAGTTAGCGGGGGGGCGGCCAAAAACATTCAGTACTTC. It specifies CASSLVSGGAAKNIQYF.

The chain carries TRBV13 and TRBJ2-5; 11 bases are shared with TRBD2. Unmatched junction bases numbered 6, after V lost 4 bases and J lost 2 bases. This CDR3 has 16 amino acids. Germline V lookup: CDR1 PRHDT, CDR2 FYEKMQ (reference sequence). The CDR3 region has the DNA TGTGCCAGCAGCTACCTTTTAGCGGGGGGGCAAGAGACCCAGTACTTC. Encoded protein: CASSYLLAGGQETQYF.

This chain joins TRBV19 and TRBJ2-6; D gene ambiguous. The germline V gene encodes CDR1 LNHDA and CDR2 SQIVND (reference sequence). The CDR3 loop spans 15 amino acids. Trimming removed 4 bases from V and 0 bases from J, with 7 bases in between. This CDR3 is CASSSLYSGANVLTF. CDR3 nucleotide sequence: TGTGCCAGTAGTAGCCTATACTCTGGGGCCAACGTCCTGACTTTC.

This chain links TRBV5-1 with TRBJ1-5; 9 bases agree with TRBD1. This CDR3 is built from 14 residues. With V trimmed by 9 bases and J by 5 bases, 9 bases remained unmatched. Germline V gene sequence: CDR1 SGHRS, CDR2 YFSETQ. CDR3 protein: CAIHPGQGYQPQHF. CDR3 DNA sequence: TGCGCCATCCACCCGGGACAGGGATATCAGCCCCAGCATTTT.